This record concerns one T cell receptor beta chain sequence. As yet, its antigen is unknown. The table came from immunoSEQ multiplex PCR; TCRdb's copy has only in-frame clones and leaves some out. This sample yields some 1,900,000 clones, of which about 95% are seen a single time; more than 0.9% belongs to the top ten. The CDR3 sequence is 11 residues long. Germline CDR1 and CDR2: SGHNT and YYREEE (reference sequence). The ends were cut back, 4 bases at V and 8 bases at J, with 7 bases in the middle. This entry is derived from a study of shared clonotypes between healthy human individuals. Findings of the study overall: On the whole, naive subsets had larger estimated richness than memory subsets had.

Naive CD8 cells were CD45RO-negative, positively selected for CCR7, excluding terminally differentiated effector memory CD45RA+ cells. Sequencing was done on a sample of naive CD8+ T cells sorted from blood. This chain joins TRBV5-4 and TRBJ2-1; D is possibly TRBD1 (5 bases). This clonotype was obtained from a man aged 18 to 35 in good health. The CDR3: CASSGADEQFF. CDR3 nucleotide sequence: TGTGCCAGCAGCGGGGCGGATGAGCAGTTCTTC.